This T cell receptor beta chain appears in the sequencing data of a study of response to subunit inactivated influenza vaccine. In this sample, this clonotype turned up a few times. The antigen remains unidentified. One entry per CDR3 protein, called by TCRdb with MiXCR from the RT-PCR reads. Found here are approximately 500,000 distinct CDR3 sequences, around 13% of them singletons; the top ten hold over 8.5%. General study results and limits: A suggestion made by the authors is that each seasonal influenza vaccination recruits few new T cells.

The CDR3 covers 12 residues. Trimming removed 1 base from V and 6 bases from J, with 7 bases in between. The germline gives CDR1 MGHDK, CDR2 SYGVNS. The sequencing here drew on PBMCs from blood, taken roughly 12 days after vaccination. V gene TRBV25-1 combines with J gene TRBJ2-7; D uncertain. The receptor's source is a man in his fifties or sixties who received an inactivated influenza vaccine. The CDR3 region is CASSEFVGEQYF. For the CDR3, the DNA is TGTGCCAGCAGTGAATTCGTCGGCGAGCAGTACTTC.